The 3 T cell receptor beta chains in this list originate from one sample, sequenced in a study of blood T cell repertoires in COVID-19. Assay used: immunoSEQ multiplex PCR; TCRdb lists only in-frame clones, some missing. The sample shows over 130,000 clones, 80% to 90% of them seen only once. What was sequenced was peripheral blood. These receptors were taken from a man aged 70 or older with acute or convalescent COVID-19.

This chain links TRBV28 with TRBJ2-3, with D perhaps matching TRBD2 (5 bases). The germline V gene has CDR1 MDHEN and CDR2 SYDVKM. This CDR3 region has 16 residues. V lost 7 bases and J lost 0, with 17 bases in between. The CDR3 protein is CASTPHAGRSTDTQYF. The CDR3 DNA reads TGTGCCAGCACCCCACATGCGGGCCGAAGCACAGATACGCAGTATTTT.

V usage is TRBV6-5 and J usage is TRBJ2-7; tentatively, D is TRBD2 (6 bases). V gave up 5 bases and J gave up 2 bases, with 13 bases separating them. The length of the CDR3 is 14 residues. CDR1 is MNHEY and CDR2 is SVGAGI in the germline V gene. The DNA of the CDR3 is TGTGCCAGCAGTCCCAGCGGGTTCCCCTACGAGCAGTACTTC. Its translation: CASSPSGFPYEQYF.

This rearrangement joins TRBV7-2 to TRBJ1-2; D is perhaps TRBD1 (5 bases). Trimming removed 6 bases at V and 8 bases at J, with 25 bases between. Germline V gives CDR1 SGHTA, CDR2 FQGNSA. This CDR3 contains 16 residues. The CDR3 protein is CASRVTPTGGDRGYTF. Here the CDR3 DNA reads TGTGCCAGCAGGGTTACGCCCACGGGAGGGGATAGGGGCTACACCTTC.